These 10 T cell receptor beta chains were all obtained from the same sample, sequenced in a study of metastatic and nonmetastatic thyroid tumors. With MiXCR, TCRdb reprocessed the PCR reads. The data contain about 82,000 clones, around 13% of them singletons. The entire patient cohort was treatment-naive prior to thyroid surgery. The sample taken for sequencing was tumor tissue. The receptor source for this set is a female donor with papillary thyroid cancer or a benign thyroid nodule (not recorded which). Some clones in this sample may be carry-over from other donors' samples.

This clone was seen at least ten times. The chain uses TRBV3-1 and TRBJ2-3; 12 nucleotides match TRBD2. V gave up 2 bases and J gave up 7 bases; unmatched junction bases: 4. The CDR3 totals 15 residues. Germline values: CDR1 LGHDT, CDR2 YNNKEL (reference sequence). Here the CDR3 reads CASSQWTSGKNTQYF. CDR3 nucleotides: TGTGCCAGCAGCCAATGGACTAGCGGGAAGAATACGCAGTATTTT.

This clone was detected ten times or more. CDR3 protein: CASSQQATDTQYF. The CDR3 nucleotides are TGTGCCAGCAGCCAACAGGCGACGGATACGCAGTATTTT. The chain combines TRBV5-4 with TRBJ2-3; TRBD1 is a possible D gene (5 bases). The V gene lost 4 bases and the J gene lost 6 bases, with 12 bases spanning the gap. The germline V gene encodes CDR1 SGHNT and CDR2 YYREEE (reference sequence). The CDR3 extends over 13 amino acids. The entire variable domain, with the rest obtained from reference TRBV5-4 and TRBJ2-3, is as follows: ETGVTQSPTHLIKTRGQQVTLRCSSQSGHNTVSWYQQALGQGPQFIFQYYREEENGRGNFPPRFSGLQFPNYSSELNVNALELDDSALYLCASSQQATDTQYFGPGTRLTVL.

Concerning this clone: A junction end diverges from the germline sequence, so it may reflect a read error. The chain joins TRBV5-1 to TRBJ2-3; D ambiguous. The V gene's germline CDR1 is SGHRS and CDR2 YFSETQ. The length of the CDR3 is 12 residues. Here the CDR3 reads CTSSLLADTQYF. CDR3 DNA: TGCACCAGCAGCTTGTTGGCAGATACGCAGTACTTT.

This clone was counted at least ten times. V and J are TRBV6-1 and TRBJ2-3; no clear D. Trimming stripped 3 bases from V and 5 bases from J, with 15 bases between. CDR3 length: 15 amino acids. Germline CDR1 and CDR2: MNHNS and SASEGT. The chain's CDR3 is CASSDQVGSGDTQYF. The CDR3 DNA follows: TGTGCCAGCAGTGACCAGGTCGGGTCAGGAGATACGCAGTATTTT.

The table lists this clone with many counts. The rearrangement links TRBV2 to TRBJ2-7, with no clear D. The CDR3 has 11 amino acids. Germline V gene data show CDR1 as SNHLY and CDR2 as FYNNEI. V lost 6 bases, J lost 6 bases, and 9 bases lay in between. CDR3 nucleotides: TGTGCCAGCAGACTGAATAGCGAGCAGTACTTC. This translates into CASRLNSEQYF.

On this clone: A much larger clone lies a single base off, so this may be a read error. J is TRBJ2-5 and V is TRBV24-1; TRBD2 matches at 8 bases. Germline values: CDR1 KGHDR, CDR2 SFDVKD. There are 13 residues in the CDR3. J gave up 5 bases and V 10 bases, and 8 bases lay outside the gene matches. The chain's CDR3 is CATALSGGETQYF. CDR3 nucleotide sequence: TGTGCCACAGCCCTATCGGGAGGGGAGACCCAGTACTTC.

For this clone: A read error may be the cause here, since a much bigger clone is one base away. The V call is TRBV6-1, the J call TRBJ1-1; 7 bases fit TRBD1. CDR3 size: 14 residues. V lost 6 bases and J lost 0; bases outside the gene matches: 4. The germline V gene encodes CDR1 MNHNS and CDR2 SASEGT. The CDR3 region has the DNA TGTGCCAGCAGATCGACAGGGTTGAACACTGAAGCTTTCTTT. It is translated as CASRSTGLNTEAFF.

This clone was picked up a small number of times. This may be a read error, as it is one base from a much larger clone. The V and J genes are TRBV5-1 and TRBJ1-5; tentatively, D is TRBD1 (6 bases). There are 15 residues in the CDR3. The germline gives CDR1 SGHRS, CDR2 YFSETQ. The CDR3 is CASSKIYRDRQPRHF. The CDR3 DNA reads TGCGCCAGCAGCAAGATATACAGGGATAGACAGCCCCGGCATTTT.

About this clone: A much larger clone differs by one base, so this may be a read error. V is TRBV24-1 and J is TRBJ2-7; D perhaps matches TRBD1 (5 bases). The CDR3 consists of 14 residues. Germline V gives CDR1 KGHDR, CDR2 SFDVKD. V was pared by 5 bases and J by 5 bases, with 15 bases between. CDR3 sequence reads: CATSVSDSGDEQYF. The CDR3 DNA reads as TGTGCCACCAGTGTCTCCGACAGTGGGGACGAGCAGTACTTC.

This clone was observed many times. The V and J genes are TRBV2 and TRBJ2-3; D remains ambiguous. The ends were cut back, 1 base at V and 7 bases at J, with 6 bases in the middle. In germline, CDR1 is SNHLY, CDR2 FYNNEI. The CDR3 length is 12 residues. The CDR3 sequence is CASSEDAYTQYF. The CDR3 DNA reads TGTGCCAGCAGTGAAGATGCCTATACGCAGTATTTT.